A selection of T cell receptor beta chains follows, all from one sample in a study of blood T cell repertoires in COVID-19. Profiling relied on immunoSEQ multiplex PCR, and the TCRdb table lists in-frame clones only, not all of them. The profile covers 200,000 to 250,000 clones, with roughly 84% appearing a single time and less than 4% taken by the ten largest. Sequencing input: peripheral blood. The receptors stem from a woman older than 75 with acute or convalescent COVID-19. The CDR3 runs from the conserved cysteine through the conserved F or W. D genes are given only for firm matches. Clone size, where shown, is once, few, many, or a class for clones that have expanded.

clone_size j_call d_call v_call cdr3_nt cdr3_aa
- TRBJ2-7 - TRBV5-4 TGTGCCAGCAGTACTACCGACAGGTTTCACGAGCAGTACTTC CASSTTDRFHEQYF
- TRBJ2-7 - TRBV24-1 TGTGCCACCAGTGATTTGGCGGGTCCGCAGTACTTC CATSDLAGPQYF
- TRBJ1-2 - TRBV5-1 TGCGCCAGCAGCGCGGGATCTAACTATGGCTACACCTTC CASSAGSNYGYTF
few TRBJ1-4 TRBD1 TRBV20-1 TGCAGCACAGGGGGCGGTGAAAAACTGTTTTTT CSTGGGEKLFF
- TRBJ1-2 - TRBV5-8 TGTGCCAGCAGCTTGGGTAGAGGCGGCGGTGGCTACACCTTC CASSLGRGGGGYTF
- TRBJ2-1 - TRBV11-2 TGTGCCAGCAGCTTAGAGGGACTTGAGCAGTTCTTC CASSLEGLEQFF
- TRBJ2-1 TRBD2 TRBV9 TGTGCCAGCAGCGTGAGCGGGGGCTCCTACAATGAGCAGTTCTTC CASSVSGGSYNEQFF
- TRBJ1-1 - TRBV6-5 TGTGCCAGCAGTTTGAATACGGGTAACACTGAAGCTTTCTTT CASSLNTGNTEAFF
once TRBJ1-4 TRBD1 TRBV28 TGTGCCAGCAGTATCACCCCTTGGGGACCCCAAACCAGGGGGGAAAAACTGTTTTTT CASSITPWGPQTRGEKLFF
- TRBJ2-7 TRBD2 TRBV5-4 TGTGCCAGCAGCCCCATAGCGGGGGGGTCCTACGAGCAGTACTTC CASSPIAGGSYEQYF
few TRBJ1-3 - TRBV7-2 TGTGCCAGCAGCTTAGGGACTGGCCTGAGGAACACCATATATTTT CASSLGTGLRNTIYF
- TRBJ1-1 TRBD1 TRBV5-1 TGCGCCAGCAGCCCGGACAGGGCGAACACTGAAGCTTTCTTT CASSPDRANTEAFF
- TRBJ2-7 - TRBV19 TGTGCCAGTAGTATCGGGCCTCAGGGGTACGAGCAGTACTTC CASSIGPQGYEQYF
- TRBJ1-5 TRBD1 TRBV5-6 TGTGCCAGCAGCTTGGGGACAGGTTCAGGTCAGCCCCAGCATTTT CASSLGTGSGQPQHF
- TRBJ1-2 TRBD1 TRBV12-3/TRBV12-4 TGTGCCAGCAGTGGGACAGGCCCCCAAGGCTACACCTTC CASSGTGPQGYTF
- TRBJ2-7 - TRBV7-2 TGTGCCAGCAGCACACAGGGTGGTCCCTACGAGCAGTACTTC CASSTQGGPYEQYF
- TRBJ1-5 TRBD1 TRBV7-8 TGTGCCAGCAGCTTCCTGACAGGGGGCAATCAGCCCCAGCATTTT CASSFLTGGNQPQHF
- TRBJ2-3 TRBD1 TRBV27 TGTGCCAGCAGTTTGGGACAGGGGGCGATCACAGATACGCAGTATTTT CASSLGQGAITDTQYF
- TRBJ1-1 - TRBV21-1 TGTGCCAGCAGCAAAGGGAACAGGGGGTTCCGAAAAGACACTGAAGCTTTCTTT CASSKGNRGFRKDTEAFF
- TRBJ1-5 TRBD1 TRBV6-6 TGTGCCAGCACCGTCATACAGGGGGTGAGAAGTCAGCCCCAGCATTTT CASTVIQGVRSQPQHF
once TRBJ2-2 TRBD1 TRBV2 TGTGCCAGCAGTGAGAGACAGGGTTACGGGGAGCTGTTTTTT CASSERQGYGELFF
once TRBJ1-1 - TRBV28 TGTGCCAGCCAGTATCGGAACACTGAAGCTTTCTTT CASQYRNTEAFF
few TRBJ2-1 TRBD2 TRBV11-3 TGTGCCAGCAGCTTAGAGACCCTAGCGGGGGGCAGTCGTAATGAGCAGTTCTTC CASSLETLAGGSRNEQFF
- TRBJ1-5 TRBD1 TRBV23-1 TGCGCCAGCAGTCCCAGCCCAGGGGGCAAGACAAATCAGCCCCAGCATTTT CASSPSPGGKTNQPQHF
- TRBJ1-1 - TRBV11-3 TGTGCCAGCAGCCCCTTGAGAAACACTGAAGCTTTCTTT CASSPLRNTEAFF
- TRBJ2-7 TRBD1 TRBV5-8 TGTGCCAGCAGCGCGTCACAGGGGATACACTACGAGCAGTACTTC CASSASQGIHYEQYF
- TRBJ2-1 TRBD2 TRBV5-8 TGTGCCAGCAGCCGAGCGGGGGCCTCCAAGGGATACTCCTACAATGAGCAGTTCTTC CASSRAGASKGYSYNEQFF
- TRBJ1-6 - TRBV10-3 TGTGCCATCAGTGAGAGGGAGATAAATTCACCCCTCCACTTT CAISEREINSPLHF
- TRBJ2-3 - TRBV5-4 TGTGCCAGCAGCTTCCCAGGGGGGAGCACAGATACGCAGTATTTT CASSFPGGSTDTQYF
- TRBJ1-5 TRBD1 TRBV27 TGTGCCAGCAATCGACAGGGATTGAGTCAGCCCCAGCATTTT CASNRQGLSQPQHF
- TRBJ2-5 - TRBV16 TGTGCCAGCAGCCAAGAGAGGGAGACCCAGTACTTC CASSQERETQYF
- TRBJ1-4 - TRBV7-9 TGTGCCAGCAGCCCCACGGCGGTCAATGAAAAACTGTTTTTT CASSPTAVNEKLFF
- TRBJ2-2 - TRBV29-1 TGCAGCGTTGAACAGGGCAACACCGGGGAGCTGTTTTTT CSVEQGNTGELFF
few TRBJ1-2 - TRBV7-9 TGTGCCAGCAGCTTGATCAGCTATGGCTACACCTTC CASSLISYGYTF
- TRBJ2-2 - TRBV21-1 TGTGCCAGCAGCAAACGTGGGGCGGGGGGGCCCGAGGACACCGGGGAGCTGTTTTTT CASSKRGAGGPEDTGELFF
few TRBJ1-3 TRBD1 TRBV10-3 TGTGCCATCAGTGATTCGGGACAGGCCTATACTCGCTCTGGAAACACCATATATTTT CAISDSGQAYTRSGNTIYF
- TRBJ1-5 TRBD1 TRBV19 TGTGCCAGTAGTATAGCCCGGGGGGACAGGGTCAATCAGCCCCAGCATTTT CASSIARGDRVNQPQHF
- TRBJ1-1 TRBD1 TRBV18 TGTGCCAGCTCGTCGGGGGGGACAGCGAACACTGAAGCTTTCTTT CASSSGGTANTEAFF
- TRBJ2-7 - TRBV6-2/TRBV6-3 TGTGCCAGCACCCCACCAGGGTGGGGCTCCTACGAGCAGTACTTC CASTPPGWGSYEQYF
- TRBJ2-2 - TRBV30 TGTGCCTGGAATATCGCGGTGAACACCGGGGAGCTGTTTTTT CAWNIAVNTGELFF
once TRBJ1-2 - TRBV5-1 TGCGCCAGCAGCTTAGATGGCATAAACTATGGCTACACCTTC CASSLDGINYGYTF
- TRBJ2-3 TRBD2 TRBV7-6 TGTGCCAGCAGCTTTGGACTAGCGGGGGCCACAGATACGCAGTATTTT CASSFGLAGATDTQYF
- TRBJ2-6 - TRBV6-5 TGTGCCAGCAGTTACGTAGGGAGTTCTGGGGCCAACGTCCTGACTTTC CASSYVGSSGANVLTF
- TRBJ2-7 TRBD1 TRBV11-3 TGTGCCAGCAGCGCGAACAGGGGTGAGGGCGAGCAGTACTTC CASSANRGEGEQYF
- TRBJ1-4 - TRBV12-3/TRBV12-4 TGTGCCAGCAGTTTAGCCCTGAATGAAAAACTGTTTTTT CASSLALNEKLFF
- TRBJ1-1 - TRBV9 TGTGCCAGCAGCGTGGGCCAGGGGCGCGGTAGGGACACTGAAGCTTTCTTT CASSVGQGRGRDTEAFF
- TRBJ1-2 TRBD1 TRBV4-3 TGCGCCAGCAGCCTAGCCAACCAGGGGGCTGGGAGCTATGGCTACACCTTC CASSLANQGAGSYGYTF
- TRBJ2-1 - TRBV11-3 TGTGCCAGCAGCTTAGATCTTACTAGGCGGAATGAGCAGTTCTTC CASSLDLTRRNEQFF
- TRBJ1-6 - TRBV4-2 TGTGCCAGCAGCCAAGGGGAGGGAAGTCCCTCACCCCTCCACTTT CASSQGEGSPSPLHF
- TRBJ2-7 TRBD1 TRBV6-5 TGTGCCAGCAGCCCCGGACAGGGGGCACGCGAGCAGTACTTC CASSPGQGAREQYF
- TRBJ1-2 TRBD1 TRBV3-1/TRBV3-2 TGTGCCAGCACGGCGACAGGGTGGATGACCTATGGCTACACCTTC CASTATGWMTYGYTF
few TRBJ1-5 - TRBV7-2 TGTGCCAGCAGCGTAGGACACATCAATCAGCCCCAGCATTTT CASSVGHINQPQHF
once TRBJ1-5 TRBD1 TRBV7-8 TGTGCCAGCAGCTCGGACAGGCGGAATCAGCCCCAGCATTTT CASSSDRRNQPQHF
- TRBJ1-1 - TRBV15 TGTGCCACCAGCGGGGACTCCAACACTGAAGCTTTCTTT CATSGDSNTEAFF